The rows below give T cell receptor beta chains drawn from one sample of a study of beta chain features in type 1 diabetes. Only in-frame clones appear in the TCRdb table, and some are missing; sequencing was by immunoSEQ multiplex PCR. The data hold tens of thousands of clones, with more than 45% observed a single time. What was sequenced was central memory CD4+ T cells from blood. Source of these receptors: a man aged 30 to 45 with type 1 diabetes. CDR3s include the opening cysteine and the closing phenylalanine or tryptophan. The D gene is left open where the match is weak. The size field is filled for only some rows; it gives once, few, many or a size class.

V	J	size	D	CDR3	DNA
TRBV7-6	TRBJ2-1	few	TRBD1	CASSLVSDRGNNEQFF	TGTGCCAGCAGCTTAGTGAGTGACAGGGGTAACAATGAGCAGTTCTTC
TRBV7-9	TRBJ2-1	NA	TRBD2	CASSLVGTSKLEQFF	TGTGCCAGCAGCTTAGTTGGGACTAGTAAGCTTGAGCAGTTCTTC
TRBV27	TRBJ2-7	NA	TRBD2	CASSLKGLAGGGAYEQYF	TGTGCCAGCAGTTTGAAGGGACTAGCGGGAGGAGGGGCCTACGAGCAGTACTTC
TRBV6-1	TRBJ2-2	NA	TRBD1	CASSEVGTGTGELFF	TGTGCCAGCAGTGAAGTTGGGACAGGGACCGGGGAGCTGTTTTTT
TRBV5-6	TRBJ2-3	NA	TRBD1	CASSLPTGGTDTQYF	TGTGCCAGCAGCTTGCCGACAGGGGGCACAGATACGCAGTATTTT
TRBV5-1	TRBJ1-2	NA	NA	CASSPIGGAYGYTF	TGCGCCAGCAGCCCAATCGGGGGGGCCTATGGCTACACCTTC
TRBV7-9	TRBJ2-3	once	NA	CASSLGAGDDTQYF	TGTGCCAGCAGCTTAGGAGCAGGCGACGATACGCAGTATTTT
TRBV27	TRBJ1-5	NA	NA	CASSRTGFQPQHF	TGTGCCAGCAGTAGAACAGGGTTTCAACCCCAGCATTTT
TRBV6-6	TRBJ2-2	few	TRBD2	CASSARGGTGELFF	TGTGCCAGCAGTGCCCGCGGGGGCACCGGGGAGCTGTTTTTT
TRBV5-1	TRBJ2-1	NA	TRBD2	CASSSPGLAGGQGQFF	TGCGCCAGCAGCTCGCCAGGACTAGCGGGGGGGCAAGGGCAGTTCTTC
TRBV4-2	TRBJ2-3	NA	TRBD2	CASSQPLAGYATDTQYF	TGTGCCAGCAGCCAACCTCTAGCGGGGTACGCCACAGATACGCAGTATTTT
TRBV29-1	TRBJ2-7	NA	TRBD1	CSVDRGTGNEQYF	TGCAGCGTTGATCGAGGGACAGGGAACGAGCAGTACTTC
TRBV6-1	TRBJ1-4	NA	NA	CASSEGDTPNEKLFF	TGTGCCAGCAGTGAAGGGGACACCCCTAATGAAAAACTGTTTTTT
TRBV2	TRBJ2-7	once	TRBD1	CASTVQGAEYEQYF	TGTGCCAGCACCGTACAGGGGGCTGAGTACGAGCAGTACTTC
TRBV7-8	TRBJ1-3	few	NA	CASSLDGETGNTIYF	TGTGCCAGCAGCTTAGACGGGGAGACTGGAAACACCATATATTTT
TRBV2	TRBJ2-1	NA	NA	CASSEKTGRGLEQFF	TGTGCCAGCAGTGAGAAGACCGGTAGGGGACTTGAGCAGTTCTTC
TRBV5-1	TRBJ2-5	few	TRBD1	CASSSGTGTVETQYF	TGCGCCAGCAGCTCAGGGACAGGGACCGTAGAGACCCAGTACTTC
TRBV19	TRBJ2-2	NA	NA	CASSSPGANTGELFF	TGTGCCAGTAGCTCCCCCGGGGCGAACACCGGGGAGCTGTTTTTT
TRBV5-1	TRBJ2-7	NA	NA	CASSLVGDFSYEQYF	TGCGCCAGCAGCTTGGTGGGGGACTTCTCCTACGAGCAGTACTTC
TRBV6-4	TRBJ2-1	NA	NA	CASSDSILASRDEQFF	TGTGCCAGCAGTGACTCGATTCTGGCTAGCCGCGATGAGCAGTTCTTC
TRBV18	TRBJ1-1	NA	TRBD1	CASSPDRGDATEAFF	TGTGCCAGCTCACCAGACAGGGGAGATGCGACTGAAGCTTTCTTT
TRBV19	TRBJ2-2	once	TRBD1	CASSGQAVTGELFF	TGTGCCAGTTCGGGACAGGCTGTCACCGGGGAGCTGTTTTTT
TRBV2	TRBJ1-2	few	NA	CASSEQGPSYGYTF	TGTGCCAGCAGTGAACAGGGGCCCTCCTATGGCTACACCTTC
TRBV5-6	TRBJ1-2	once	NA	CASSSKTGYGYTF	TGTGCCAGCAGCTCGAAGACAGGCTATGGCTACACCTTC